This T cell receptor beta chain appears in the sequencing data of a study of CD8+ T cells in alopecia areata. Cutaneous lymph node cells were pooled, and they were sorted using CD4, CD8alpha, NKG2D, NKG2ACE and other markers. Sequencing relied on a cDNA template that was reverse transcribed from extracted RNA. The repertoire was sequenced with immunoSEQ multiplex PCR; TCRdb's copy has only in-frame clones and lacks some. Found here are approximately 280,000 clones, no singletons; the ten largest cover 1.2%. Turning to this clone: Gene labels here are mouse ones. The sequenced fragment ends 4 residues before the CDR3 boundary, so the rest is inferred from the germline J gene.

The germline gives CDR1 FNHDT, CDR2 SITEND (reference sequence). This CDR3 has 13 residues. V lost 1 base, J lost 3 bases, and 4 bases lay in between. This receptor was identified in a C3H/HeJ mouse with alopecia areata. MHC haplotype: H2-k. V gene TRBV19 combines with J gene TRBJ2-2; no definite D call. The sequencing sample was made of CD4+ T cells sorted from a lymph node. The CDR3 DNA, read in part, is TGTGCCAGCAGTATATGGGACACCGGG. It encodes CASSIWDTG. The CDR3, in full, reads CASSIWDTGQLYF.